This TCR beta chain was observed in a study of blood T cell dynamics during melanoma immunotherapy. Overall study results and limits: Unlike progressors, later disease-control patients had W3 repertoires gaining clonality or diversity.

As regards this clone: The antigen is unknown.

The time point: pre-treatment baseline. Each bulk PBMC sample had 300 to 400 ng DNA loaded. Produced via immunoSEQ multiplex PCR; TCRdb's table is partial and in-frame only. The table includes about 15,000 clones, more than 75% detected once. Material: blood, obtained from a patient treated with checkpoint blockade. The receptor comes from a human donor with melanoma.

The CDR3 reads CASSLIVSAGYTF. In DNA form, the CDR3 reads TGCGCCAGCAGCTTAATAGTTAGCGCCGGCTACACCTTC. This rearrangement joins TRBV5-1 to TRBJ1-2; D ambiguous. V was clipped by 2 bases and J by 8 bases, with 13 bases between them. Germline V CDR1 and CDR2: SGHRS, YFSETQ. CDR3 length: 13 residues.